These 17 T cell receptor beta chains were sequenced from one sample in a study of PD-L1 blockade in urothelial cancer. TCRdb's table, derived via immunoSEQ multiplex PCR, lists solely in-frame clones and lacks some. The sample lists 95,000 to 100,000 clones; around 87% were seen once. Indicated time point: pretreatment peripheral blood. This specimen was PBMCs, taken around atezolizumab (anti-PD-L1) treatment. These receptor sequences come from a man in his 60s with urothelial cancer.

This chain connects TRBV7-9 to TRBJ2-1; TRBD2 matches at 8 bases. From germline, CDR1 is SEHNR and CDR2 FQNEAQ (reference sequence). This CDR3 comprises 16 residues. V gave up 0 bases and J gave up 8 bases; unmatched junction bases: 9. This chain's CDR3 is CASSLAGSTGGDEQFF. DNA of the CDR3: TGTGCCAGCAGCTTAGCTGGGTCAACCGGGGGGGATGAGCAGTTCTTC.

CDR3 region: CASSLELSGEAFF. In DNA form, the CDR3 reads TGTGCCAGCAGCTTAGAATTGTCAGGTGAAGCTTTCTTT. This chain links TRBV11-2 with TRBJ1-1; D is undetermined. The germline CDR1 and CDR2 sequences are SGHAT and FQNNGV. This CDR3 contains 13 residues. Trimming stripped 0 bases from V and 7 bases from J, with 9 bases between.

The J gene is TRBJ2-7, the V gene TRBV11-2; D perhaps matches TRBD2 (5 bases). The CDR3 has 16 amino acids. Trimming cost V 2 bases and J 1 base, with 15 bases left between them. Germline-derived CDR1 and CDR2 are SGHAT and FQNNGV. The CDR3 sequence: CASSLRRTRASYEQYF. The CDR3, as DNA: TGTGCCAGCAGCTTAAGGAGGACCCGAGCATCCTACGAGCAGTACTTC.

V and J are TRBV28 and TRBJ2-7; D unresolved. The CDR3 spans 12 residues. Between the trimmed V and J ends, which lost 2 bases and 4 bases, there was a span of 6 bases. The V gene's germline CDR1 is MDHEN and CDR2 SYDVKM. CDR3 region: CASSLGLYEQYF. Written as DNA, the CDR3 is TGTGCCAGCAGTTTAGGCCTGTACGAGCAGTACTTC.

This clone was found once. The chain joins TRBV4-1 to TRBJ1-4; D might be TRBD1 (6 bases). Germline V CDR1 and CDR2: MGHRA, YSYEKL. The CDR3 runs 15 residues. Trimming shortened V by 3 bases and J by 8 bases, and 16 bases separated the two germline ends. The CDR3, as DNA: TGCGCCAGCAGCCACGAGGGGGGGCTACAAGAAAAACTGTTTTTT. Amino acid sequence: CASSHEGGLQEKLFF.

This chain connects TRBV28 to TRBJ2-7; 9 nucleotides match TRBD2. The CDR3 spans 14 residues. The germline gives CDR1 MDHEN, CDR2 SYDVKM. The V segment lost 10 bases and the J segment 4 bases; nucleotides outside the gene matches: 11. This CDR3 is CAIGGLAGSYEQYF. The CDR3, as DNA: TGTGCCATCGGGGGGCTAGCGGGATCTTACGAGCAGTACTTC.

In the case of this clone: Other DNA sequences from this sample encode an identical CDR3 as well. This sequence joins TRBV6-1 and TRBJ2-2; 8 nucleotides match TRBD1. The germline V gene encodes CDR1 MNHNS and CDR2 SASEGT. J lost 1 base, V lost 9 bases, and 1 base had no gene match. This CDR3 is 13 amino acids long. The CDR3 region has the DNA TGTGCCAGTGACAGGGGGAACACCGGGGAGCTGTTTTTT. It specifies CASDRGNTGELFF.

This chain joins TRBV9 and TRBJ1-4, with D possibly matching TRBD1 (6 bases). The germline gives CDR1 SGDLS, CDR2 YYNGEE. The ends were cut back, 0 bases at V and 7 bases at J, with 10 bases in the middle. There are 14 residues in the CDR3. The CDR3 DNA sequence: TGTGCCAGCAGCGTAGGGACAGTAGGTGAAAAACTGTTTTTT. Amino acid sequence: CASSVGTVGEKLFF.

This chain joins TRBV11-3 and TRBJ2-7; possibly TRBD2 for D (6 bases). Looked up from germline, CDR1 is SGHNT and CDR2 is YENEEA. Trimming removed 7 bases from V and 5 bases from J, with 21 bases in between. The CDR3 is 15 amino acids. DNA for the CDR3: TGTGCCAGCACTACCGGAGGGGCCCTCCCCCACGAGCAGTACTTC. Amino acid sequence: CASTTGGALPHEQYF.

The chain carries TRBV5-1 and TRBJ2-7; D may be TRBD1 (5 bases). The CDR3 runs 13 residues. V was cut by 1 base and J by 3 bases, with 8 bases left in between. CDR1 SGHRS and CDR2 YFSETQ come from the germline V gene. The DNA for the CDR3 is TGCGCCAGCAGCTTGCAGGGAAACTACGAGCAGTACTTC. This encodes CASSLQGNYEQYF.

The chain combines TRBV6-1 with TRBJ2-7; 9 nucleotides align to TRBD1. The CDR3 has 13 residues. Germline V lookup: CDR1 MNHNS, CDR2 SASEGT. Losses at the gene ends were 8 bases for V and 3 bases for J; bases not matched to a gene: 5. CDR3 sequence (DNA): TGTGCCAGCCACAGGGGGCGGCTCTACGAGCAGTACTTC. Amino acids: CASHRGRLYEQYF.

The chain employs TRBV5-6 and TRBJ2-3, with D possibly matching TRBD1 (5 bases). The germline gives CDR1 SGHDT, CDR2 YYEEEE. The CDR3 covers 15 residues. Trimming shortened V by 0 bases and J by 1 base, and 9 bases separated the two germline ends. In DNA form, the CDR3 reads TGTGCCAGCAGCTTGGGTGGGGCCCGCACAGATACGCAGTATTTT. This codes for CASSLGGARTDTQYF.

A remark on this clone: One end of the junction fails to match germline, which may point to a read error. The chain has TRBV9 and TRBJ1-6; 9 positions match TRBD1. The germline CDR1 and CDR2 sequences are SGDLS and YYNGEE. The CDR3 sequence is 13 residues long. CDR3 nucleotide sequence: TGTGCCAGCAGCCCCCGACAGGGGGGGCCGAAAGACTTT. This codes for CASSPRQGGPKDF.

V and J are TRBV5-6 and TRBJ2-5; D possibly corresponds to TRBD2 (6 bases). The length of the CDR3 is 14 residues. From germline, CDR1 is SGHDT and CDR2 YYEEEE. Trimming took off 4 bases at V and 2 bases at J, with 12 bases between the two ends. CDR3 in DNA: TGTGCCAGCAGCGTGCCGGGACTGCAAGAGACCCAGTACTTC. It codes for CASSVPGLQETQYF. The variable domain in full, with the rest retrieved from reference TRBV5-6 and TRBJ2-5, is DAGVTQSPTHLIKTRGQQVTLRCSPKSGHDTVSWYQQALGQGPQFIFQYYEEEERQRGNFPDRFSGHQFPNYSSELNVNALLLGDSALYLCASSVPGLQETQYFGPGTRLLVL.

The V and J genes are TRBV28 and TRBJ2-7, with D perhaps TRBD1 (5 bases). This CDR3 is 13 amino acids long. Germline CDR1 and CDR2: MDHEN and SYDVKM. Trimming removed 5 bases from V and 2 bases from J, with 10 bases in between. CDR3 coding DNA: TGTGCCAGCAGTGGACCGACAGCCTACGAGCAGTACTTC. Translating it yields CASSGPTAYEQYF.

The gene calls are TRBV19 and TRBJ1-2, with D tentatively TRBD1 (5 bases). Trimming shortened V by 3 bases and J by 5 bases, and 16 bases separated the two germline ends. CDR3 length: 15 amino acids. Germline CDR1 is LNHDA and CDR2 is SQIVND (reference sequence). The CDR3 loop is CASSISQGRRYGYTF. CDR3 coding DNA: TGTGCCAGTAGTATTTCCCAGGGCCGGCGGTATGGCTACACCTTC. Complete variable domain (other parts from reference TRBV19 and TRBJ1-2): DGGITQSPKYLFRKEGQNVTLSCEQNLNHDAMYWYRQDPGQGLRLIYYSQIVNDFQKGDIAEGYSVSREKKESFPLTVTSAQKNPTAFYLCASSISQGRRYGYTFGSGTRLTVV.

The V gene is TRBV7-8, the J gene TRBJ2-2, with 11 nucleotides matching TRBD2. This CDR3 is 14 amino acids long. The V gene's germline CDR1 is SGHVS and CDR2 FQNEAQ. The trim removed 6 bases at V and 6 bases at J, leaving 3 bases unmatched. The CDR3 nucleotides read TGTGCCAGCAGGACTAGCGGGACCGCCGGGGAGCTGTTTTTT. Amino acids: CASRTSGTAGELFF.